One and the same sample provided the 24 T cell receptor beta chains below, sequenced in a study of T cells in Graves' hyperthyroidism and ophthalmopathy. The investigators amplified TCR beta CDR3 regions from RNA transcripts. Initially, a first-round RT-PCR of the TCR CDR3 employed the HTBI primer set. TCRdb re-analysed the multiplex PCR reads in MiXCR, keeping a single row per CDR3 protein. The sample holds more than 45,000 distinct CDR3 sequences, roughly 52% seen once. What was sequenced was blood. These receptors were taken from a woman in her twenties or thirties with Graves' ophthalmopathy.

V is TRBV2 and J is TRBJ2-7; 7 bases are shared with TRBD1. This CDR3 comprises 14 residues. Trimming removed 8 bases from V and 0 bases from J; junction bases left unmatched: 7. In germline, CDR1 is SNHLY, CDR2 FYNNEI. The DNA for the CDR3 is TGTGCCAGCTCCGACAGGGCGCTCTCCTACGAGCAGTACTTC. Translating gives CASSDRALSYEQYF. Variable domain in full (rest from reference TRBV2 and TRBJ2-7): EPEVTQTPSHQVTQMGQEVILRCVPISNHLYFYWYRQILGQKVEFLVSFYNNEISEKSEIFDDQFSVERPDGSNFTLKIRSTKLEDSAMYFCASSDRALSYEQYFGPGTRLTVT.

In this sample, this clonotype turned up many times. The rearrangement links TRBV9 to TRBJ1-2; D gene unclear. CDR3 length: 13 residues. Germline V gene lookup returns CDR1 SGDLS and CDR2 YYNGEE. V dropped 0 bases and J dropped 6 bases, with 9 bases sitting between them. The CDR3 DNA follows: TGTGCCAGCAGCGTAGCCGGGAAGGATGGCTACACCTTC. Translating it yields CASSVAGKDGYTF.

With respect to this clonotype: A much larger clonotype is one base distant, so this may be a read error. The V gene is TRBV12-3 or TRBV12-4, the J gene TRBJ2-7, with D possibly called TRBD1 or TRBD2 (5 bases each). This CDR3 is 16 amino acids long. CDR3 nucleotide sequence: TGTGCCAGCAGTTTAGGTCCCGGGGCGAGTACCTACGAGCAGTGCTTC. It encodes CASSLGPGASTYEQCF.

This clonotype was picked up one time. V gene TRBV7-9 combines with J gene TRBJ1-4; 9 bases agree with TRBD1. The CDR3 has 16 amino acids. Germline CDR1 reads SEHNR; CDR2 reads FQNEAQ (reference sequence). The V segment lost 2 bases and the J segment 4 bases; nucleotides outside the gene matches: 5. The chain's CDR3 is CASSLIGTGFNEKLFF. The CDR3 nucleotides read TGTGCCAGCAGCTTAATTGGGACAGGGTTTAATGAAAAACTGTTTTTT.

On this clonotype: A junction boundary mismatches the germline segment, possibly from a read error. V gene TRBV5-4 combines with J gene TRBJ2-7; TRBD2 might be the D (5 bases). The CDR3 contains 14 residues. CDR1 and CDR2 from the germline V gene are SGHNT and YYREEE (reference sequence). CDR3 residues: CACSLAADSYERYF. Written as DNA, the CDR3 is TGTGCCTGCAGCTTGGCTGCGGACTCCTACGAGCGGTACTTC.

This clonotype occurred many times. This chain joins TRBV29-1 and TRBJ1-1, with TRBD1 identical over 8 bases. This CDR3 region has 13 residues. Germline assignment: CDR1 SQVTM and CDR2 ANQGSEA. With V trimmed by 5 bases and J by 4 bases, 6 bases remained unmatched. CDR3: CSVPGGPGTEAFF. The DNA for the CDR3 is TGCAGCGTTCCAGGGGGCCCGGGCACTGAAGCTTTCTTT.

This clonotype was observed at least ten times. The V gene is TRBV7-2, the J gene TRBJ2-1; possible D gene TRBD1, 7 bases. The germline V and J ends were trimmed by 2 bases and 4 bases, with 18 bases remaining between them. In germline, CDR1 is SGHTA, CDR2 FQGNSA. This CDR3 region has 17 residues. Written as DNA, the CDR3 is TGTGCCAGCAGCTTACAGGGGGGAGCAGGACAGTACAATGAGCAGTTCTTC. It translates to CASSLQGGAGQYNEQFF. Full variable domain (rest looked up from reference TRBV7-2 and TRBJ2-1): GAGVSQSPSNKVTEKGKDVELRCDPISGHTALYWYRQSLGQGLEFLIYFQGNSAPDKSGLPSDRFSAERTGGSVSTLTIQRTQQEDSAVYLCASSLQGGAGQYNEQFFGPGTRLTVL.

This rearrangement joins TRBV2 to TRBJ2-3, with 13 bases aligning to TRBD2. The CDR3 length is 17 residues. Germline values: CDR1 SNHLY, CDR2 FYNNEI. V was clipped by 9 bases and J by 0 bases; unmatched bases: 9. The DNA for the CDR3 is TGTGCCAGTACTAGCGGGAGGGCGTATACTAGCACAGATACGCAGTATTTT. Encoded protein: CASTSGRAYTSTDTQYF.

CDR3 nucleotide sequence: TGTGCCACCAGTGACTGGGGACAGGGGACCCGAGTCGTCTTTGGCTACACCTTC. It is translated as CATSDWGQGTRVVFGYTF. The chain has TRBV24-1 and TRBJ1-2; TRBD1 agrees at 10 bases. In germline, CDR1 is KGHDR, CDR2 SFDVKD. Trimming took 4 bases from V and 7 from J; bases not matched to a gene: 17. The CDR3 runs 18 residues.

There are many counts of this clonotype. The chain is built from TRBV5-1 and TRBJ1-1, with 11 bases identical to TRBD1. The CDR3 totals 16 residues. J was trimmed by 5 bases and V by 4 bases; bases with no gene match: 10. Germline V gene lookup returns CDR1 SGHRS and CDR2 YFSETQ. CDR3 in DNA: TGCGCCAGCAGCCAAGGGACAGGGGGAGGTCTGACTGAAGCTTTCTTT. It encodes CASSQGTGGGLTEAFF.

The chain employs TRBV7-6 and TRBJ2-1; tentative D call: TRBD2 (6 bases). The V end was cut by 0 bases, the J end by 12 bases, with 21 bases between. Germline V CDR1 and CDR2: SGHVS, FNYEAQ. This CDR3 spans 16 amino acids. The CDR3 is CASSLAGGVSTDTQFF. The CDR3 region has the DNA TGTGCCAGCAGCTTAGCCGGGGGAGTCTCTACAGATACGCAGTTCTTC.

The chain recombines TRBV29-1 with TRBJ2-7, with 7 bases matching TRBD2. V lost 0 bases, J lost 3 bases, and 5 bases stayed unmatched. This CDR3 has 14 residues. CDR1 is SQVTM and CDR2 is ANQGSEA in the germline V gene. Here the CDR3 DNA reads TGCAGCGTTGAAGATCGGGCGGGAGTCTACGAGCAGTACTTC. This gives the protein CSVEDRAGVYEQYF.

This clonotype was seen at least ten times. The chain combines TRBV7-2 with TRBJ2-3, with 9 bases that match TRBD2. Germline-derived CDR1 and CDR2 are SGHTA and FQGNSA. This CDR3 comprises 15 residues. The trim removed 1 base at V and 1 base at J, leaving 0 bases unmatched. CDR3 coding DNA: TGTGCCAGCAGCTTAGGCGGGAGGGGCACAGATACGCAGTATTTT. Translation: CASSLGGRGTDTQYF.

The chain is built from TRBV11-2 and TRBJ2-2; tentatively, D is TRBD1 (6 bases). Per germline, CDR1 SGHAT and CDR2 FQNNGV. With 3 bases removed from V and 9 bases from J, the gap between germline ends came to 17 bases. This CDR3 is built from 15 residues. The DNA of the CDR3 is TGTGCCAGCAGCTTCTCAGGGGAGTCTTCGAGGGAGCTGTTTTTT. Translated: CASSFSGESSRELFF.

The chain recombines TRBV7-2 with TRBJ2-3, with D possibly matching TRBD1 (5 bases). Germline CDR1 is SGHTA and CDR2 is FQGNSA. V lost 3 bases, J lost 6 bases, and 13 bases lay in between. The CDR3 is made up of 14 amino acids. DNA of the CDR3: TGTGCCAGCAGCTTTTTATCAGGGCTTGATACGCAGTATTTT. It codes for CASSFLSGLDTQYF.

This clonotype was detected only a few times. V gene TRBV6-1 combines with J gene TRBJ2-5; D is possibly TRBD1 or TRBD2 (5 bases each). Looked up from germline, CDR1 is MNHNS and CDR2 is SASEGT. The CDR3 extends over 19 amino acids. Trimming took 2 bases from V and 5 from J, leaving 27 bases between them. The CDR3 sequence is CASSESFRDGTRRMETQYF. CDR3 DNA: TGTGCCAGCAGTGAAAGTTTTAGGGACGGGACCCGACGTATGGAGACCCAGTACTTC.

As concerns this clonotype: The CDR3 does not close with the conserved phenylalanine or tryptophan, likely indicating a read error. The chain carries TRBV12-3 or TRBV12-4 and TRBJ1-5; D might be TRBD1 (5 bases). Trimming took off 5 bases at V and 3 bases at J, with 11 bases between the two ends. This CDR3 is built from 14 residues. The CDR3 DNA follows: TGTGCCAGCAGTACGGAGGGGTACAATCAGCCCCAGCATCTG. It encodes CASSTEGYNQPQHL.

This chain uses TRBV7-3 with TRBJ2-1; tentative D call: TRBD1 (7 bases). V lost 6 bases and J 8 bases, leaving 20 bases between the germline ends. The germline CDR1 and CDR2 sequences are SGHTA and FQGTGA. This CDR3 spans 15 amino acids. CDR3 DNA sequence: TGTGCCAGCAGTGCTAGACGCGGGACAGTCCATGAGCAGTTCTTC. As protein: CASSARRGTVHEQFF.

At least ten counts were recorded for this clonotype. The genes are TRBV5-1 and TRBJ2-6; the D is unclear. Per germline, CDR1 SGHRS and CDR2 YFSETQ. V lost 0 bases to trimming and J lost 0 bases, with 7 bases between them. The CDR3 is 16 amino acids. The CDR3 DNA reads TGCGCCAGCAGCTTGGGGATGGGCTCTGGGGCCAACGTCCTGACTTTC. Its translation is CASSLGMGSGANVLTF.

Comment on this clonotype: A read error is possible here, since a much larger clone lies one base away. The CDR3 DNA reads as TGTGCCTGGGACTCCTGGACAGGGAAGCAGTACTTC. It is translated as CAWDSWTGKQYF. This sequence joins TRBV30 and TRBJ2-7, with TRBD1 matching over 8 bases. The CDR3 consists of 12 residues. The germline gives CDR1 GTSNPN, CDR2 SVGIG (reference sequence). V shed 5 bases and J 8 bases; nucleotides not matched to a gene: 8.

As for this clonotype: Given the absence of the conserved phenylalanine or tryptophan at the CDR3 end, a read error is likely. V and J are TRBV2 and TRBJ2-3; weak D call: TRBD2 (6 bases). The ends were cut back, 11 bases at V and 6 bases at J, with 18 bases in the middle. This CDR3 region has 13 residues. Looked up from germline, CDR1 is SNHLY and CDR2 is FYNNEI. CDR3 bases: TGTGCCGCCTCCGGAGGGCTCACTGATACGCAGTATCTT. Protein sequence: CAASGGLTDTQYL.

In its sample, this clonotype was seen many times. The V call is TRBV20-1, the J call TRBJ2-1; possibly TRBD1 or TRBD2 for D (5 bases each). The ends were cut back, 1 base at V and 2 bases at J, with 6 bases in the middle. Per germline, CDR1 DFQATT and CDR2 SNEGSKA (reference sequence). The CDR3 has 13 amino acids. Written as DNA, the CDR3 is TGCAGTGCTAGAGGGGGGACCTACAATGAGCAGTTCTTC. Residues: CSARGGTYNEQFF.

There are many counts of this clonotype. V is TRBV29-1 and J is TRBJ2-2; D uncertain. This CDR3 has 13 residues. Germline CDR1 reads SQVTM; CDR2 reads ANQGSEA. Trimming took off 7 bases at V and 0 bases at J, with 9 bases between the two ends. CDR3 sequence reads: CSADTPNTGELFF. CDR3 in DNA: TGCAGCGCTGACACTCCGAACACCGGGGAGCTGTTTTTT.

This clonotype was detected ten times or more. The gene calls are TRBV20-1 and TRBJ2-5; 14 nucleotides line up with TRBD2. After removal of 5 bases from V and 4 bases from J, the junction contained 9 bases not matched to a gene. The CDR3 is made up of 16 amino acids. The V gene's germline CDR1 is DFQATT and CDR2 SNEGSKA (reference sequence). In DNA form, the CDR3 reads TGCAGTGCTCTCGCCGGGACTAGCGGGAGTCCAGAGACCCAGTACTTC. Encoded protein: CSALAGTSGSPETQYF.